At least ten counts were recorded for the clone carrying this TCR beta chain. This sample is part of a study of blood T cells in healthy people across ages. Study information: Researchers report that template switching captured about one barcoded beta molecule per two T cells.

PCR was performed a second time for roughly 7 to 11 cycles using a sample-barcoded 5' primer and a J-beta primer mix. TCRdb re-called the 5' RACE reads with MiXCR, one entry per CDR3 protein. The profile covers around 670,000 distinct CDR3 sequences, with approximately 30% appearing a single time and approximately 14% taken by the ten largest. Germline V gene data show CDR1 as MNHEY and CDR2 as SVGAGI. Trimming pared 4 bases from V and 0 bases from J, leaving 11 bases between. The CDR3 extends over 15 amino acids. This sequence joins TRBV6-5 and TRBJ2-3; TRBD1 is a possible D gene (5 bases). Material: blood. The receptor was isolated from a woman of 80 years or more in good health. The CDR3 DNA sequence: TGTGCCAGCAGTTTACAGGTCCCTAGCACAGATACGCAGTATTTT. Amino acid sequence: CASSLQVPSTDTQYF.